These T cell receptor beta chains were read from a single sample in a study of T cell responses to AZD1222 COVID-19 vaccine. The table came from immunoSEQ multiplex PCR; TCRdb's copy has only in-frame clones and leaves some out. The repertoire has 100,000 to 120,000 clones, more than 70% of them found once; the top ten carry about 3%. Source: peripheral blood, taken on day 0 of AZD1222 vaccination. These receptors came from an adult in good health. Each CDR3 is given with its conserved first and last residue. A D gene is named only where the DNA matches it firmly. For some rows the clone size is stated as once, few or many, or as a class when expanded; others skip it.

TRBV5-1	TRBJ2-7	-	-	CASSFPPSPEQYF	TGCGCCAGCAGCTTCCCCCCCTCCCCGGAGCAGTACTTC
TRBV12-3/TRBV12-4	TRBJ1-5	-	-	CASSLISNQPQHF	TGTGCCAGCAGTTTAATTAGCAATCAGCCCCAGCATTTT
TRBV12-3/TRBV12-4	TRBJ2-5	-	-	CASSRVPETQYF	TGTGCCAGCAGTAGGGTCCCGGAGACCCAGTACTTC
TRBV28	TRBJ1-4	few	-	CASKKSSGGAEKLFF	TGTGCCAGCAAGAAGTCCTCCGGGGGGGCTGAAAAACTGTTTTTT
TRBV7-3	TRBJ1-1	-	-	CASSLTGGSLNTEAFF	TGTGCCAGCAGCTTAACCGGGGGCAGCCTGAACACTGAAGCTTTCTTT
TRBV25-1	TRBJ2-1	-	-	CASRGFNEQFF	TGTGCCAGCAGAGGGTTCAATGAGCAGTTCTTC
TRBV29-1	TRBJ2-3	-	-	CSVGMGSGTDTQYF	TGCAGCGTTGGTATGGGGTCGGGCACAGATACGCAGTATTTT
TRBV30	TRBJ1-2	-	TRBD1	CAWRGDSHGGYTF	TGTGCCTGGAGGGGGGACAGCCATGGAGGCTACACCTTC
TRBV7-9	TRBJ1-1	-	-	CASSGELTEAFF	TGTGCCAGCAGCGGCGAGCTAACTGAAGCTTTCTTT
TRBV19	TRBJ1-2	-	-	CASSMAAGADYGYTF	TGTGCCAGTAGTATGGCGGCAGGGGCGGACTATGGCTACACCTTC
TRBV10-3	TRBJ2-5	-	-	CAISKAQGAGVQETQYF	TGTGCCATCAGTAAAGCTCAGGGGGCGGGAGTTCAAGAGACCCAGTACTTC
TRBV12-3/TRBV12-4	TRBJ1-1	once	-	CASSPTPWWAFF	TGTGCCAGCAGCCCTACACCCTGGTGGGCTTTCTTT
TRBV12-3/TRBV12-4	TRBJ2-1	once	-	CASSRSGYNEQFF	TGTGCCAGCAGTCGGTCGGGCTACAATGAGCAGTTCTTC
TRBV6-5	TRBJ1-2	-	-	CASSQGQSYGYTF	TGTGCCAGCAGCCAAGGGCAGAGCTATGGCTACACCTTC
TRBV3-1/TRBV3-2	TRBJ1-1	few	-	CASSQERWPGVDTEAFF	TGTGCCAGCAGCCAAGAAAGATGGCCCGGAGTGGACACTGAAGCTTTCTTT
TRBV6-2/TRBV6-3	TRBJ2-7	-	-	CASSYFGSHEQYF	TGTGCCAGCAGTTACTTCGGTTCTCACGAGCAGTACTTC
TRBV12-3/TRBV12-4	TRBJ1-4	-	-	CASSLARVEKLFF	TGTGCCAGCAGTTTAGCGCGGGTGGAAAAACTGTTTTTT
TRBV7-9	TRBJ2-2	-	-	CASSLNTGELFF	TGTGCCAGCAGCTTAAACACCGGGGAGCTGTTTTTT
TRBV4-2	TRBJ1-5	once	-	CASSQDQINQPQHF	TGTGCCAGCAGCCAAGATCAAATCAATCAGCCCCAGCATTTT
TRBV2	TRBJ1-1	-	-	CASSPAGNTEAFF	TGTGCCAGCAGCCCGGCAGGGAACACTGAAGCTTTCTTT
TRBV5-1	TRBJ2-7	-	TRBD2	CASSLSGRDYEQYF	TGCGCCAGCAGCTTGTCGGGGAGGGACTACGAGCAGTACTTC
TRBV6-5	TRBJ1-1	once	TRBD1	CASSWYRVDRETEAFF	TGTGCCAGCAGTTGGTACAGGGTTGACAGGGAGACTGAAGCTTTCTTT
TRBV28	TRBJ1-4	-	-	CASSLFTGNEKLFF	TGTGCCAGCAGTTTATTCACAGGGAATGAAAAACTGTTTTTT
TRBV19	TRBJ2-3	-	-	CASSIPTVGTDTQYF	TGTGCCAGTAGTATTCCGACTGTGGGAACAGATACGCAGTATTTT
TRBV29-1	TRBJ1-1	-	-	CSVEDGRRGIYTEAFF	TGCAGCGTTGAAGATGGAAGGCGGGGCATATACACTGAAGCTTTCTTT
TRBV7-8	TRBJ2-3	-	TRBD2	CASRRLAEHTDTQYF	TGTGCCAGCAGGCGACTAGCGGAACACACAGATACGCAGTATTTT
TRBV6-4	TRBJ1-2	-	-	CASSPATDQGGYTF	TGTGCCAGCAGCCCCGCTACAGACCAGGGTGGCTACACCTTC
TRBV3-1/TRBV3-2	TRBJ1-2	-	-	CASPRQSNYGYTF	TGTGCCAGCCCCAGACAATCCAACTATGGCTACACCTTC
TRBV2	TRBJ1-2	-	TRBD1	CAPELGTGFGRDYGYTF	TGTGCCCCCGAGTTGGGGACAGGGTTCGGTCGGGACTATGGCTACACCTTC
TRBV30	TRBJ2-5	-	TRBD2	CARTLAGGPLETQYF	TGTGCGCGGACACTAGCGGGGGGGCCGCTGGAGACCCAGTACTTC
TRBV7-2	TRBJ2-1	once	-	CASSLRIAHNNEQFF	TGTGCCAGCAGCTTACGAATCGCCCACAACAATGAGCAGTTCTTC
TRBV3-1/TRBV3-2	TRBJ1-1	-	TRBD1	CASSQGGTGGTEAFF	TGTGCCAGCAGCCAAGGAGGGACAGGGGGGACTGAAGCTTTCTTT
TRBV9	TRBJ2-3	-	TRBD1	CASSVTGTLDTQYF	TGTGCCAGCAGCGTGACAGGGACACTAGATACGCAGTATTTT
TRBV11-2	TRBJ1-1	-	TRBD1	CASSFPGGAGTEAFF	TGTGCCAGCAGCTTCCCAGGGGGCGCGGGTACTGAAGCTTTCTTT
TRBV5-1	TRBJ1-1	-	-	CASSLGQAVTEAFF	TGCGCCAGCAGCTTGGGACAGGCAGTCACTGAAGCTTTCTTT
TRBV28	TRBJ1-2	-	-	CASSAVTSSNYGYTF	TGTGCCAGCAGTGCGGTGACCTCTTCTAACTATGGCTACACCTTC
TRBV6-5	TRBJ2-1	-	TRBD2	CASRFQRGGHNEQFF	TGTGCCAGCAGATTCCAGCGGGGGGGCCACAATGAGCAGTTCTTC
TRBV7-5	TRBJ1-1	-	-	CVRSLAGGDTEAFF	TGTGTCAGAAGCTTAGCCGGGGGGGACACTGAAGCTTTCTTT
TRBV18	TRBJ1-2	-	TRBD1	CASSPGQGESYGYTF	TGTGCCAGCTCACCAGGCCAGGGGGAGAGCTATGGCTACACCTTC
TRBV6-5	TRBJ1-2	-	-	CASSYSGGDYGYTF	TGTGCCAGCAGTTACTCTGGGGGGGACTATGGCTACACCTTC
TRBV29-1	TRBJ1-1	-	-	CSVTPREWDTEAFF	TGCAGCGTCACACCGAGGGAATGGGACACTGAAGCTTTCTTT
TRBV27	TRBJ1-1	-	-	CASSPRGGGFVAFF	TGTGCCAGCAGCCCCCGTGGAGGGGGATTTGTAGCTTTCTTT
TRBV4-2	TRBJ1-2	-	-	CASSQEDGSASYTF	TGTGCCAGCAGCCAAGAGGACGGAAGTGCAAGCTATACCTTC
TRBV6-5	TRBJ2-5	-	-	CASSYSGRVQETQYF	TGTGCCAGCAGTTACTCGGGTAGGGTCCAAGAGACCCAGTACTTC
TRBV2	TRBJ1-5	-	TRBD1	CASSGSGGGQPQHF	TGTGCCAGCAGTGGATCAGGGGGCGGTCAGCCCCAGCATTTT
TRBV7-2	TRBJ2-7	-	-	CASSSGGGGTYEQYF	TGTGCCAGCAGCTCTGGGGGGGGCGGTACCTACGAGCAGTACTTC
TRBV3-1/TRBV3-2	TRBJ1-3	-	-	CASSQDDSGNTIYF	TGTGCCAGCAGCCAAGATGACTCTGGAAACACCATATATTTT
TRBV24-1	TRBJ2-1	-	TRBD2	CATSSGRGLAGGPRYNEQFF	TGTGCCACCAGTTCGGGGCGGGGACTAGCGGGGGGGCCGCGATACAATGAGCAGTTCTTC
TRBV28	TRBJ1-5	-	-	CASNPAGQIGGQPQHF	TGTGCCAGCAACCCGGCCGGGCAGATCGGAGGTCAGCCCCAGCATTTT
TRBV30	TRBJ2-7	-	TRBD1	CAWSPTGDFEQYF	TGTGCCTGGAGTCCGACAGGGGACTTCGAGCAGTACTTC
TRBV7-2	TRBJ1-1	-	-	CASSVPPKTEAFF	TGTGCCAGCAGCGTTCCCCCAAAAACTGAAGCTTTCTTT
TRBV2	TRBJ1-1	few	-	CASSGDLGNTEAFF	TGTGCCAGCAGTGGGGACCTGGGGAACACTGAAGCTTTCTTT
TRBV9	TRBJ1-2	-	TRBD1	CASSVAGQGFKRSPFVGRTF	TGTGCCAGCAGCGTAGCGGGACAGGGGTTTAAACGATCCCCATTCGTCGGCCGCACCTTC
TRBV7-9	TRBJ2-4	-	-	CASSLASYRAKNIQYF	TGTGCCAGCAGCTTAGCGTCGTATAGGGCCAAAAACATTCAGTACTTC
TRBV21-1	TRBJ1-5	once	-	CASSKTGLYQPQHF	TGTGCCAGCAGCAAAACCGGGCTCTATCAGCCCCAGCATTTT